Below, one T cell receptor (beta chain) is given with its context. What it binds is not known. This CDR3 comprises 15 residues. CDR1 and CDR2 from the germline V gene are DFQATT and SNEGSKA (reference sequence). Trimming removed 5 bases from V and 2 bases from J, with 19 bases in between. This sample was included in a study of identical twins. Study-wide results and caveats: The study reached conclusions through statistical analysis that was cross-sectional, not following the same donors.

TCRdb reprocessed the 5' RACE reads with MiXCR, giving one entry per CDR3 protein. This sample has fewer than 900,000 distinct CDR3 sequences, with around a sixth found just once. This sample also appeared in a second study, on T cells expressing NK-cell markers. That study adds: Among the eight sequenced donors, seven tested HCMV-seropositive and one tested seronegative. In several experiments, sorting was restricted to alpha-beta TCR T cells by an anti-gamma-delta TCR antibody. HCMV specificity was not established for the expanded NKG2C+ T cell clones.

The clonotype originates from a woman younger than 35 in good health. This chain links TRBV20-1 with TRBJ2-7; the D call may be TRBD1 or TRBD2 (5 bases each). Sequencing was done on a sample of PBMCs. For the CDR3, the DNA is TGCAGTGCTCCGGGGACGGAGAAAACCCCCTACGAGCAGTACTTC. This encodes CSAPGTEKTPYEQYF.